The present T cell receptor (beta chain) was sequenced within a study of cytomegalovirus exposure and HLA in healthy donors. Findings and caveats of the study: The CMV antigen specificity of a few CMV-associated chains was confirmed through in vitro analysis. High sensitivity and specificity were reportedly achieved when the classifier diagnosed cytomegalovirus status. Subsequent analysis of the approximately 110 validation repertoires found a tendency for first-cohort TCR clusters to co-occur.

Germline V gene sequence: CDR1 MNHEY, CDR2 SVGAGI. The ends lost 2 bases at V and 0 bases at J; junction bases unmatched: 1. This CDR3 comprises 14 residues. The sample holds a few counts of this clone. What it binds is not known. TCRdb's copy holds only in-frame clones and misses some; the assay was immunoSEQ multiplex PCR. Among under 200,000 clones listed, just under 90% were seen once. The receptor was derived from a man younger than 35 in good health and CMV-seropositive. Sequenced: PBMCs. The rearrangement joins TRBV6-5 to TRBJ2-7, with 7 bases that match TRBD1. The CDR3 region is CASSYGQASYEQYF. Here the CDR3 DNA reads TGTGCCAGCAGTTACGGACAGGCCTCCTACGAGCAGTACTTC.